Shown below are 8 T cell receptor beta chains from a single sample sequenced in a study of blood T cell repertoires in COVID-19. Clones were read by immunoSEQ multiplex PCR, and TCRdb kept only the in-frame ones, dropping some. The data hold a few hundred thousand clones, with 70% to 90% observed a single time. Sequenced sample: PBMCs or T cells enriched from blood (not recorded which). These receptors all come from a man aged 25 to 45 who had recovered from COVID-19.

J is TRBJ1-3 and V is TRBV28; 10 nucleotides line up with TRBD1. The CDR3 runs 19 residues. The germline V gene encodes CDR1 MDHEN and CDR2 SYDVKM. J was trimmed by 0 bases and V by 6 bases; bases with no gene match: 14. CDR3 residues: CASRTRDRGSLASGNTIYF. CDR3 in DNA: TGTGCCAGCAGGACCCGGGACAGGGGATCGTTAGCCTCTGGAAACACCATATATTTT.

V usage is TRBV30 and J usage is TRBJ1-4, with TRBD1 identical over 7 bases. J gave up 5 bases and V 3 bases, and 3 bases lay outside the gene matches. The germline V gene encodes CDR1 GTSNPN and CDR2 SVGIG (reference sequence). This CDR3 is 13 amino acids long. The CDR3 DNA follows: TGTGCCTGGAGATTACAGGGGAATGAAAAACTGTTTTTT. It codes for CAWRLQGNEKLFF.

The CDR3 spells CASSPLTAGGSTGELFF. In DNA, the CDR3 is TGTGCCAGCAGCCCCTTAACGGCGGGAGGAAGCACCGGGGAGCTGTTTTTT. The chain couples TRBV13 to TRBJ2-2, with TRBD2 matching 8 bases. Germline V gene data show CDR1 as PRHDT and CDR2 as FYEKMQ (reference sequence). The junction had 12 bases not matched to a gene; V was cut back by 5 bases and J by 4 bases. The CDR3 sequence is 17 residues long.

The chain combines TRBV5-1 with TRBJ2-7, with 9 bases aligning to TRBD1. Germline V gene sequence: CDR1 SGHRS, CDR2 YFSETQ. V was clipped by 0 bases and J by 2 bases; unmatched bases: 6. This CDR3 has 16 residues. CDR3 nucleotides: TGCGCCAGCAGCTTGGCTCCGGGACAGGGACCCTACGAGCAGTACTTC. This codes for CASSLAPGQGPYEQYF. The full variable domain, completed using reference TRBV5-1 and TRBJ2-7, is KAGVTQTPRYLIKTRGQQVTLSCSPISGHRSVSWYQQTPGQGLQFLFEYFSETQRNKGNFPGRFSGRQFSNSRSEMNVSTLELGDSALYLCASSLAPGQGPYEQYFGPGTRLTVT.

The genes are TRBV28 and TRBJ1-4, with D possibly matching TRBD1 (5 bases). This CDR3 region has 13 residues. Germline CDR1 is MDHEN and CDR2 is SYDVKM. Trimming took 3 bases from V and 10 from J, leaving 12 bases between them. CDR3 DNA sequence: TGTGCCAGCAGTTTTCAGTGGGGCGGAAAACTGTTTTTT. Translated: CASSFQWGGKLFF.

With respect to this clone: This sample also contains other DNA sequences that code for the same CDR3. The CDR3 is CATSRDRASYEQYF. The CDR3 DNA reads TGTGCCACCAGTCGGGACAGGGCATCCTACGAGCAGTACTTC. This rearrangement joins TRBV15 to TRBJ2-7; 9 nucleotides match TRBD1. The CDR3 contains 14 residues. Germline CDR1 and CDR2: LNHNV and YYDKDF (reference sequence). V was clipped by 6 bases and J by 1 base; unmatched bases: 4. The whole variable domain, filled in from reference TRBV15 and TRBJ2-7, reads DAMVIQNPRYQVTQFGKPVTLSCSQTLNHNVMYWYQQKSSQAPKLLFHYYDKDFNNEADTPDNFQSRRPNTSFCFLDIRSPGLGDTAMYLCATSRDRASYEQYFGPGTRLTVT.

The chain employs TRBV7-9 and TRBJ1-3; tentative D call: TRBD1 (6 bases). Trimming left V 5 bases short and J 4 bases short, with 21 bases between. CDR3 length: 17 amino acids. Per the germline V gene, CDR1 is SEHNR and CDR2 is FQNEAQ (reference sequence). CDR3 protein: CASSPVLPGQSGNTIYF. The CDR3 DNA is TGTGCCAGCAGCCCTGTTTTACCGGGACAATCAGGAAACACCATATATTTT.

The CDR3 here is CASSIFRGMNTEAFF. The CDR3 DNA reads as TGTGCCAGTAGTATCTTTCGCGGTATGAACACTGAAGCTTTCTTT. This sequence joins TRBV19 and TRBJ1-1; D call uncertain. CDR1 and CDR2 from the germline V gene are LNHDA and SQIVND (reference sequence). V shed 3 bases and J shed 0 bases, with 11 bases lying between them. CDR3 length: 15 amino acids.